The 6 T cell receptor beta chains presented below share a single source sample, sequenced in a study of T cells in Graves' hyperthyroidism and ophthalmopathy. Amplification of TCR beta CDR3 regions was performed using RNA transcripts as template. Using the HTBI primer set, a first-round RT-PCR was run on the TCR CDR3. MiXCR, applied by TCRdb to the multiplex PCR reads, yields one record per CDR3 protein. The data contain around 500,000 distinct CDR3 sequences, about 22% of them singletons. Sequencing input: blood. The receptors shown here come from a woman in her seventies with Graves' ophthalmopathy.

The V gene is TRBV29-1, the J gene TRBJ2-7; 12 positions match TRBD1. Germline V lookup: CDR1 SQVTM, CDR2 ANQGSEA. Losses at the gene ends were 7 bases for V and 4 bases for J; bases not matched to a gene: 8. CDR3 length: 14 amino acids. In DNA, the CDR3 is TGCAGCGCTTCTCCGGGACAGGGGGCGTACGAGCAGTACTTC. Translated, it gives CSASPGQGAYEQYF.

This clonotype was detected many times. This chain uses TRBV20-1 with TRBJ2-3; 13 positions agree with TRBD2. Germline CDR1 and CDR2: DFQATT and SNEGSKA (reference sequence). CDR3 length equals 15 residues. J was trimmed by 6 bases and V by 5 bases; bases with no gene match: 8. DNA of the CDR3: TGCAGTGCTGCAGGACTAGCGGGAGTATCTGATACGCAGTATTTT. Translation: CSAAGLAGVSDTQYF.

This sequence joins TRBV6-2 or TRBV6-3 and TRBJ2-7; the match to TRBD2 covers 12 bases. Trimming removed 7 bases from V and 3 bases from J; junction bases left unmatched: 4. Germline values: CDR1 MNHEY, CDR2 SVGEGT. The CDR3 runs 14 residues. The CDR3 is CASIRTSGNYEQYF. In DNA, the CDR3 is TGTGCCAGCATCAGGACTAGCGGGAACTACGAGCAGTACTTC.

A few counts support this clonotype. The J gene is TRBJ1-2, the V gene TRBV7-3; D may be TRBD1 (6 bases). The CDR3 is 14 amino acids. Germline CDR1 is SGHTA and CDR2 is FQGTGA. The germline V and J ends were trimmed by 1 base and 7 bases, with 13 bases remaining between them. CDR3: CASSLIGGTGGYTF. The CDR3 nucleotides are TGTGCCAGCAGCTTAATAGGGGGGACGGGTGGCTACACCTTC.

In its sample, this clonotype was seen a few times. V is TRBV10-1 and J is TRBJ2-1; D may be TRBD2 (6 bases). CDR3 length: 17 residues. The germline V gene has CDR1 WNHNN and CDR2 SYGVQD (reference sequence). V was pared by 6 bases and J by 1 base, with 19 bases between. CDR3 nucleotide sequence: TGCGCCAGCAGGGCTAGCGCGGGAATGGGGTCCTACAATGAGCAGTTCTTC. Protein: CASRASAGMGSYNEQFF.

CDR3 in DNA: TGCGCCAGCAGCCCCCTCCCAAGCGGGGGGAACACCGGGGAGCTGTTTTTT. This codes for CASSPLPSGGNTGELFF. This rearrangement joins TRBV5-1 to TRBJ2-2; TRBD2 aligns across 8 bases. Germline V gene data show CDR1 as SGHRS and CDR2 as YFSETQ. CDR3 size: 17 residues. V was clipped by 4 bases and J by 1 base; unmatched bases: 9. The variable domain in full, with the rest retrieved from reference TRBV5-1 and TRBJ2-2, is KAGVTQTPRYLIKTRGQQVTLSCSPISGHRSVSWYQQTPGQGLQFLFEYFSETQRNKGNFPGRFSGRQFSNSRSEMNVSTLELGDSALYLCASSPLPSGGNTGELFFGEGSRLTVL.